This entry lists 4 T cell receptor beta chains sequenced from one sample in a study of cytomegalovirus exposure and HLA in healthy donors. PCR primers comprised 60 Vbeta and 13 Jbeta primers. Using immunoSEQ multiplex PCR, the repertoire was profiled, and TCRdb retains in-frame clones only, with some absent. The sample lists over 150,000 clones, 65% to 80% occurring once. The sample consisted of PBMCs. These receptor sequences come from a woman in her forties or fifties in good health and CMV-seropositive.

CDR3 protein: CAIRGGQGAPPNYGYTF. The CDR3 bases are TGTGCCATCAGGGGGGGACAGGGGGCGCCCCCAAACTATGGCTACACCTTC. J is TRBJ1-2 and V is TRBV10-3; 12 bases line up with TRBD1. V lost 6 bases, J lost 2 bases, and 10 bases stayed unmatched. Germline V gene sequence: CDR1 ENHRY, CDR2 SYGVKD. This CDR3 spans 17 amino acids.

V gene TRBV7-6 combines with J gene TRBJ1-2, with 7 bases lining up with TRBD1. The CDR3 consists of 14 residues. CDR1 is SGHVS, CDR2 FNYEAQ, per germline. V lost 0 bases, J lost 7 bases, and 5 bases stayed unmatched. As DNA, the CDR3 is TGTGCCAGCAGCTTAGCGGAGGGGGCGGCTGGCTACACCTTC. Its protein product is CASSLAEGAAGYTF.

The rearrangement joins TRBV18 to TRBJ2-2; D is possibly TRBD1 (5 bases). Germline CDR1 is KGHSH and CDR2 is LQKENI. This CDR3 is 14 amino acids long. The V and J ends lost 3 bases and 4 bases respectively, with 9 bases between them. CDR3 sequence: CASSPVGVTGELFF. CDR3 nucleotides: TGTGCCAGCTCACCCGTAGGGGTCACCGGGGAGCTGTTTTTT.

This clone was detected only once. CDR3 nucleotide sequence: TGTGCCTGGAGCGGCAGGGGGCGAGGAAACACCATATATTTT. Encoded protein: CAWSGRGRGNTIYF. V is TRBV30 and J is TRBJ1-3, with 8 bases lining up with TRBD1. J gave up 4 bases and V 3 bases, and 5 bases lay outside the gene matches. From germline, CDR1 is GTSNPN and CDR2 SVGIG (reference sequence). CDR3 length equals 14 residues. Full variable domain (remainder filled in from reference TRBV30 and TRBJ1-3): SQTIHQWPATLVQPVGSPLSLECTVEGTSNPNLYWYRQAAGRGLQLLFYSVGIGQISSEVPQNLSASRPQDRQFILSSKKLLLSDSGFYLCAWSGRGRGNTIYFGEGSWLTVV.